These 16 T cell receptor beta chains were sequenced from one sample in a study of blood T cell repertoires in COVID-19. This table comes from immunoSEQ multiplex PCR, and its TCRdb copy is limited to in-frame clones, with some not included. The table shows 300,000 to 400,000 clones, with more than 75% occurring only once. Sequencing was carried out using peripheral blood. These receptors were collected from a woman in her forties or fifties with COVID-19, enrolled during active disease.

This chain links TRBV10-1 with TRBJ2-7; TRBD1 matches at 7 bases. V lost 3 bases and J lost 8; bases outside the gene matches: 13. This CDR3 spans 15 amino acids. Germline V lookup: CDR1 WNHNN, CDR2 SYGVQD (reference sequence). CDR3 sequence: CASSDAQGVPSKQYF. CDR3 coding DNA: TGCGCCAGCAGTGATGCTCAGGGGGTACCCAGTAAGCAGTACTTC.

The chain links TRBV12-3 or TRBV12-4 to TRBJ1-1; the D is unclear. Trimming removed 4 bases at V and 10 bases at J, with 10 bases between. This CDR3 comprises 11 residues. In DNA form, the CDR3 reads TGTGCCAGCAGTTCAGGTCTTGCAGCTTTCTTT. Its protein product is CASSSGLAAFF.

V is TRBV11-3 and J is TRBJ1-2; 11 nucleotides agree with TRBD1. The germline CDR1 and CDR2 sequences are SGHNT and YENEEA. J was trimmed by 6 bases and V by 3 bases; bases with no gene match: 3. CDR3 length: 14 amino acids. CDR3 residues: CASSLGQGVDGYTF. As DNA, the CDR3 is TGTGCCAGCAGCTTGGGACAGGGGGTCGATGGCTACACCTTC.

This chain uses TRBV27 with TRBJ2-7; D gene uncertain. The CDR3 contains 12 residues. The germline V gene encodes CDR1 MNHEY and CDR2 SMNVEV (reference sequence). V dropped 2 bases and J dropped 4 bases, with 6 bases sitting between them. In DNA, the CDR3 is TGTGCCAGCAGTTTACCGAGTTACGAGCAGTACTTC. Translated: CASSLPSYEQYF.

The chain carries TRBV19 and TRBJ2-7; 10 bases map to TRBD2. V was clipped by 4 bases and J by 9 bases; unmatched bases: 9. Germline assignment: CDR1 LNHDA and CDR2 SQIVND (reference sequence). This CDR3 is 14 amino acids long. In DNA form, the CDR3 reads TGTGCCAGTAGTACTTCAGCGGGAGGGCCGGCGCAGTACTTC. This sequence encodes CASSTSAGGPAQYF.

The V and J genes are TRBV6-5 and TRBJ2-7; 7 bases are a match to TRBD1. The CDR3 loop spans 15 amino acids. Germline values: CDR1 MNHEY, CDR2 SVGAGI. V dropped 2 bases and J dropped 0; count of bases not matched to a gene: 4. The CDR3: CASSYDRALSYEQYF. The CDR3 DNA sequence: TGTGCCAGCAGTTACGACAGGGCTCTCTCCTACGAGCAGTACTTC.

The V call is TRBV25-1, the J call TRBJ2-5, with D possibly being TRBD1 (6 bases). V dropped 7 bases and J dropped 5 bases, with 11 bases sitting between them. Germline CDR1 MGHDK, CDR2 SYGVNS. CDR3 length: 12 residues. The CDR3 coding sequence is TGTGCCAGCACTGACAGGTGGGAGACCCAGTACTTC. It encodes CASTDRWETQYF.

V is TRBV27 and J is TRBJ2-7; TRBD1 is a possible D gene (5 bases). Trimming took off 2 bases at V and 6 bases at J, with 5 bases between the two ends. The CDR3 consists of 11 residues. The germline CDR1 and CDR2 sequences are MNHEY and SMNVEV (reference sequence). The CDR3 region has the DNA TGTGCCAGCAGTTTAAGGGGCGAGCAGTACTTC. Protein product: CASSLRGEQYF.

In its sample, this clone was seen once. The J gene is TRBJ2-7, the V gene TRBV6-5; 9 positions agree with TRBD1. The junction had 7 bases not matched to a gene; V was cut back by 11 bases and J by 2 bases. The CDR3 extends over 13 amino acids. The germline CDR1 and CDR2 sequences are MNHEY and SVGAGI. CDR3 nucleotides: TGTGCCGGCCGGGACAGGGCCACCTACGAGCAGTACTTC. Encoded protein: CAGRDRATYEQYF.

The chain carries TRBV15 and TRBJ2-1, with a weak D call TRBD2 (6 bases). Germline loops: CDR1 LNHNV, CDR2 YYDKDF (reference sequence). The ends were cut back, 0 bases at V and 5 bases at J, with 14 bases in the middle. CDR3 size: 16 residues. CDR3 coding DNA: TGTGCCACCAGCAGAGATCGGACTACAACTGACAATGAGCAGTTCTTC. It yields the protein CATSRDRTTTDNEQFF. Complete variable domain (other parts from reference TRBV15 and TRBJ2-1): DAMVIQNPRYQVTQFGKPVTLSCSQTLNHNVMYWYQQKSSQAPKLLFHYYDKDFNNEADTPDNFQSRRPNTSFCFLDIRSPGLGDTAMYLCATSRDRTTTDNEQFFGPGTRLTVL.

V usage is TRBV19 and J usage is TRBJ2-7; TRBD2 agrees at 8 bases. The CDR3 is made up of 13 amino acids. V shed 10 bases, J shed 3 bases, and the junction held 8 bases outside the gene matches. Germline assignment: CDR1 LNHDA and CDR2 SQIVND (reference sequence). The CDR3 sequence is CATGSGSNYEQYF. In DNA, the CDR3 is TGTGCCACCGGAAGCGGGAGTAACTACGAGCAGTACTTC.

Comments on this clone: This sample includes further DNA sequences coding for the same CDR3. V gene TRBV6-5 combines with J gene TRBJ2-2, with D hard to call. Trimming took off 2 bases at V and 5 bases at J, with 3 bases between the two ends. Germline CDR1 reads MNHEY; CDR2 reads SVGAGI. There are 12 residues in the CDR3. CDR3: CASSYLTGELFF. The CDR3 DNA sequence: TGTGCCAGCAGTTACCTTACCGGGGAGCTGTTTTTT.

This chain uses TRBV3-1 (or the pseudogene TRBV3-2) with TRBJ2-1, with 12 bases that match TRBD2. Germline CDR1 reads LGHDT; CDR2 reads YNNKEL (reference sequence). The V gene end was trimmed by 5 bases and the J gene end by 12 bases; junction bases not matched to a gene: 2. This CDR3 has 12 amino acids. The CDR3 sequence is CASSGTSGLQFF. In DNA form, the CDR3 reads TGTGCCAGCAGCGGGACTAGCGGGCTGCAGTTCTTC.

The chain employs TRBV21-1 and TRBJ2-5; the table gives TRBD2 as D, unverified against the DNA. TRBV21-1 is tagged as a pseudogene. The length of the CDR3 is 9 residues. For the CDR3, the DNA is TGTGCCAGCGAGGAGACCCAGTACTTC. This codes for CASEETQYF.

The rearrangement joins TRBV12-3 or TRBV12-4 to TRBJ1-1; D is unresolved. Trimming shortened V by 4 bases and J by 0 bases, and 6 bases separated the two germline ends. The CDR3 runs to 13 residues. The CDR3 DNA follows: TGTGCCAGCAGTTACAGAATGAACACTGAAGCTTTCTTT. This translates into CASSYRMNTEAFF.

This sequence joins TRBV19 and TRBJ1-5; TRBD1 aligns across 10 bases. V lost 3 bases to trimming and J lost 4 bases; unmatched junction nucleotides: 3. In germline, CDR1 is LNHDA, CDR2 SQIVND (reference sequence). The CDR3 has 15 amino acids. The CDR3 protein is CASSIDRGRNQPQHF. CDR3 DNA: TGTGCCAGTAGTATTGACAGGGGGCGTAATCAGCCCCAGCATTTT.